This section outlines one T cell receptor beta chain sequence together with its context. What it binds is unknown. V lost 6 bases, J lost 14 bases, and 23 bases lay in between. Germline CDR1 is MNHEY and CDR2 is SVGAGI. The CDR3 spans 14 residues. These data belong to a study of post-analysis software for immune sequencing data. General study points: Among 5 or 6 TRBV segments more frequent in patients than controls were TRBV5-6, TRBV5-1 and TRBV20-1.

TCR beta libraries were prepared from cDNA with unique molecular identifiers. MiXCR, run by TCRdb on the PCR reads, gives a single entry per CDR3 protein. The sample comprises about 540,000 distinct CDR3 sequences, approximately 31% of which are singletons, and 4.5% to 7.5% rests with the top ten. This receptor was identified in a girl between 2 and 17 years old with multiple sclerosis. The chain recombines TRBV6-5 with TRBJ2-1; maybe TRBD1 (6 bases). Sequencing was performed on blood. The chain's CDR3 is CASSRRRTVLPEFF. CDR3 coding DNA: TGTGCCAGCAGCCGACGGAGGACAGTCCTTCCGGAGTTCTTC.